This T cell receptor (beta chain) emerged from a study of control samples from healthy donors and cancer patients. The V end lost 0 bases, the J end lost 7 bases, and 15 bases lay between the germline ends. This CDR3 is 16 amino acids long. The germline V gene has CDR1 LGHNA and CDR2 YSLEER. Clones were read by immunoSEQ multiplex PCR, and TCRdb kept only the in-frame ones, dropping some. Of around 150,000 clones in the sample, around nine tenths were seen once. Sequenced sample: blood. The sequence was collected from a man in his thirties or forties in good health. V and J are TRBV4-3 and TRBJ1-4; D not certain. The CDR3 DNA is TGCGCCAGCAGCCAAGATTGGGCGGGTAGAGCTGAAAAACTGTTTTTT. Its protein product is CASSQDWAGRAEKLFF.